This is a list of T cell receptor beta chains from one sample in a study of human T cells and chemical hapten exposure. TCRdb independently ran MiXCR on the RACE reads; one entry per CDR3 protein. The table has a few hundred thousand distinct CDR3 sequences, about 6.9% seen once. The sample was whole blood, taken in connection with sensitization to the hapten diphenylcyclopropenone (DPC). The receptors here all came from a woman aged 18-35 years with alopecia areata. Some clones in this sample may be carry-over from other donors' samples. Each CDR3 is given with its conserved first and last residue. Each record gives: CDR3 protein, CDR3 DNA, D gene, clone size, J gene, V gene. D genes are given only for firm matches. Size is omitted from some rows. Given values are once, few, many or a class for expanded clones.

CSARVPGTGDTEAFF | TGCAGTGCTAGAGTCCCAGGGACGGGTGACACTGAAGCTTTCTTT | . | many | TRBJ1-1 | TRBV20-1
CASSPQDTGGEQYF | TGCGCCAGCAGTCCCCAAGATACAGGGGGCGAGCAGTACTTC | TRBD1 | . | TRBJ2-7 | TRBV5-1
CASSLAEHTVNTEAFF | TGTGCCAGCAGCTTGGCGGAACACACGGTAAACACTGAAGCTTTCTTT | . | . | TRBJ1-1 | TRBV7-6
CASSPQGGGAEAFF | TGTGCCAGCAGCCCCCAGGGGGGGGGCGCTGAAGCTTTCTTT | TRBD1 | many | TRBJ1-1 | TRBV11-2
CASRSYAGDLQPQHF | TGTGCCAGCAGAAGCTACGCCGGGGATTTACAGCCCCAGCATTTT | . | many | TRBJ1-5 | TRBV6-5
CASTLLTARTDTQYF | TGTGCCAGCACCCTACTGACAGCGCGCACAGATACGCAGTATTTT | . | . | TRBJ2-3 | TRBV6-1
CASSYPGTGDQPQHF | TGTGCCAGCAGTTACCCAGGGACCGGGGATCAGCCCCAGCATTTT | . | few | TRBJ1-5 | TRBV6-2/TRBV6-3
CASSEDHDLARPAQYF | TGTGCCAGCAGTGAGGATCATGACCTTGCTAGGCCGGCCCAGTACTTC | . | few | TRBJ2-5 | TRBV25-1
CASRYNGRGHGYTF | TGTGCCAGCAGATACAACGGCAGGGGGCACGGCTACACCTTC | TRBD1 | many | TRBJ1-2 | TRBV6-5
CASSQERGSPLHF | TGCGCCAGCAGCCAAGAACGGGGATCACCCCTCCACTTT | . | . | TRBJ1-6 | TRBV4-3
CASSRQGMMNTEAFF | TGTGCCAGCAGCCGACAGGGAATGATGAACACTGAAGCTTTCTTT | TRBD1 | . | TRBJ1-1 | TRBV12-3/TRBV12-4
CASRRGTGGLSGNTIYF | TGTGCCAGCAGGAGGGGGACAGGGGGTCTCTCTGGAAACACCATATATTTT | TRBD1 | . | TRBJ1-3 | TRBV6-1
CASSTRTGGDYEQYF | TGCGCCAGCAGCACTCGGACAGGGGGCGACTACGAGCAGTACTTC | TRBD1 | few | TRBJ2-7 | TRBV5-1
CASSSTGAENQETQYF | TGTGCCAGCAGCTCAACAGGGGCCGAAAACCAAGAGACCCAGTACTTC | TRBD1 | few | TRBJ2-5 | TRBV11-1
CASSEVSQYYGYTF | TGTGCCAGCAGTGAGGTTTCGCAGTACTATGGCTACACCTTC | . | many | TRBJ1-2 | TRBV2
CASSGDSNSPLHF | TGTGCCAGCAGTGGGGACAGTAATTCACCCCTCCACTTT | TRBD1 | few | TRBJ1-6 | TRBV2
CASSSGEYNSPLHF | TGCGCCAGCAGCTCCGGGGAATATAATTCACCCCTCCACTTT | . | few | TRBJ1-6 | TRBV5-1
CASSQYGGEYNSPLHF | TGTGCCAGCAGCCAATATGGGGGGGAATATAATTCACCCCTCCACTTT | . | few | TRBJ1-6 | TRBV4-2
CASSLGVSNNSPLHF | TGTGCCAGCAGCTTAGGTGTCAGCAATAATTCACCCCTCCACTTT | . | many | TRBJ1-6 | TRBV7-2
CASTGLAGGLYNEQFF | TGCGCCAGCACCGGACTAGCGGGGGGCCTTTACAATGAGCAGTTCTTC | TRBD2 | few | TRBJ2-1 | TRBV5-1
CASSFNNYGYTF | TGTGCCAGCAGTTTTAATAACTATGGCTACACCTTC | . | . | TRBJ1-2 | TRBV12-3/TRBV12-4
CASSLGQGLLNTEAFF | TGTGCCAGCAGCCTGGGACAGGGCTTACTGAACACTGAAGCTTTCTTT | TRBD1 | few | TRBJ1-1 | TRBV7-9
CASSTLAGYNEQFF | TGTGCCAGCAGCACACTAGCGGGGTACAATGAGCAGTTCTTC | TRBD2 | . | TRBJ2-1 | TRBV6-1
CAISGGQGVRYEQYF | TGTGCCATCAGTGGGGGGCAGGGGGTAAGGTACGAGCAGTACTTC | TRBD1 | . | TRBJ2-7 | TRBV10-3
CATCRGPQETQYF | TGTGCCACGTGCCGGGGCCCACAAGAGACCCAGTACTTC | . | few | TRBJ2-5 | TRBV2
CSARGGEGYGYTF | TGCAGTGCTAGGGGGGGCGAAGGCTATGGCTACACCTTC | . | . | TRBJ1-2 | TRBV20-1
CASSSASSGNTIYF | TGTGCCAGCAGTTCCGCCAGCTCTGGAAACACCATATATTTT | . | few | TRBJ1-3 | TRBV7-9
CSASVHVPSGNTIYF | TGCAGTGCTAGCGTGCACGTACCCTCTGGAAACACCATATATTTT | . | many | TRBJ1-3 | TRBV20-1
CASSPSEGGGNYGYTF | TGTGCCAGCTCACCATCGGAAGGGGGCGGTAACTATGGCTACACCTTC | TRBD1 | . | TRBJ1-2 | TRBV18
CASSRFTGGADTEAFF | TGTGCCAGCAGCCGGTTTACGGGGGGGGCGGACACTGAAGCTTTCTTT | . | few | TRBJ1-1 | TRBV3-1
CASSQDRQGAGSYGYTF | TGTGCCAGCAGCCAAGATAGACAGGGGGCAGGTTCGTATGGCTACACCTTC | TRBD1 | few | TRBJ1-2 | TRBV4-2
CSVRGTYGYTF | TGCAGTGTAAGGGGGACGTATGGCTACACCTTC | . | . | TRBJ1-2 | TRBV20-1
CASSTPGDTGELFF | TGTGCCAGCAGTACTCCGGGTGACACCGGGGAGCTGTTTTTT | . | few | TRBJ2-2 | TRBV28
CASSLSGGAHEQYF | TGTGCCAGCAGTTTAAGCGGGGGGGCCCACGAGCAGTACTTC | TRBD2 | . | TRBJ2-7 | TRBV28
CSATGFLNTGELFF | TGCAGCGCCACAGGCTTTTTGAACACCGGGGAGCTGTTTTTT | . | many | TRBJ2-2 | TRBV29-1